The subject of this entry is one TCR beta chain. The sample belongs to a study of blood T cell repertoires in COVID-19. Produced via immunoSEQ multiplex PCR; TCRdb's table is partial and in-frame only. In the table there are about 350,000 clones, almost 90% of which are singletons. Germline loops: CDR1 GTSNPN, CDR2 SVGIG (reference sequence). The CDR3 spans 13 residues. Germline trimming cut 4 bases from V and 8 bases from J; bases unmatched to any gene: 10. The chain couples TRBV30 to TRBJ1-2; TRBD1 matches 7 bases. Sequencing used peripheral blood. The clonotype comes from a woman aged 70-85 years with COVID-19, enrolled during active disease. The CDR3 DNA reads as TGTGCCTGGACCACGAGGGGGCGCTGGGGCTACACCTTC. It is translated as CAWTTRGRWGYTF.